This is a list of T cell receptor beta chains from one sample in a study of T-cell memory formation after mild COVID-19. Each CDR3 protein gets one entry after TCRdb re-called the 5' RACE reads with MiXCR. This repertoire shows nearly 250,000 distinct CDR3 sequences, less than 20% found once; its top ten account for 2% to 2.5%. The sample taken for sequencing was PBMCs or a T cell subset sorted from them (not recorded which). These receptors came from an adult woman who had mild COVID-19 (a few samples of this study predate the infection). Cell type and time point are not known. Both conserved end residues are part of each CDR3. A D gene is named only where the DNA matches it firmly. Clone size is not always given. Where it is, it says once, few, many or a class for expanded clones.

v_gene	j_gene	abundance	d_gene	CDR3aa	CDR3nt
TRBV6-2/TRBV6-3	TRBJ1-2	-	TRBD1	CASSYGQAYGYTF	TGTGCCAGCAGTTATGGACAGGCTTATGGCTACACCTTC
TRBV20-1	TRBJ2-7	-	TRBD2	CSASTGTSVYEQYF	TGCAGTGCTAGCACCGGGACTAGCGTTTACGAGCAGTACTTC
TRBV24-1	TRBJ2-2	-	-	CATSDTTADIYTGELFF	TGTGCCACCAGTGACACTACTGCGGACATCTACACCGGGGAGCTGTTTTTT
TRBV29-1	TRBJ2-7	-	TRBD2	CSVIRTSGYEQYF	TGCAGCGTTATTAGGACTAGCGGTTACGAGCAGTACTTC
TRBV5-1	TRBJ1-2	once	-	CASSYATGTPNYGYTF	TGCGCCAGCAGCTACGCCACAGGAACCCCTAACTATGGCTACACCTTC
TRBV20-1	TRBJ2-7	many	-	CSASSAVSSYEQYF	TGCAGTGCTAGCTCGGCGGTTAGCTCCTACGAGCAGTACTTC
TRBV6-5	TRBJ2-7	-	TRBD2	CASSLRLAGVVCF	TGTGCCAGCAGCCTTCGGCTAGCGGGAGTCGTGTGTTTC
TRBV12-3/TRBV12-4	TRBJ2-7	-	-	CASSPPGNSIEQYF	TGTGCCAGCAGCCCGCCCGGGAACTCGATCGAGCAGTACTTC
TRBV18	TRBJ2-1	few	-	CASSPRESYNEQFF	TGTGCCAGCTCACCACGGGAGTCCTACAATGAGCAGTTCTTC
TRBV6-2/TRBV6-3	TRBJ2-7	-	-	CASSYMDSLMDEQYF	TGTGCCAGCAGTTACATGGACAGCCTGATGGACGAGCAGTACTTC
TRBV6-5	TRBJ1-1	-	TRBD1	CASSYDRGKMNTEAFF	TGTGCCAGCAGTTACGACAGGGGGAAAATGAACACTGAAGCTTTCTTT
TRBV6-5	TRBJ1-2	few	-	CASSYRRANYGYTF	TGTGCCAGCAGTTACAGGAGAGCTAACTATGGCTACACCTTC
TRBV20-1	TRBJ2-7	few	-	CSARIGSYEQYF	TGCAGTGCTAGAATAGGTTCCTACGAGCAGTACTTC
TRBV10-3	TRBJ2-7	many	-	CAISEQVPEQYF	TGTGCCATCAGTGAGCAGGTTCCCGAGCAGTACTTC
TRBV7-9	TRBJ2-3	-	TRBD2	CASSTLKFAGVGTDTQYF	TGTGCCAGCAGCACTCTTAAGTTCGCGGGAGTGGGCACAGATACGCAGTATTTT
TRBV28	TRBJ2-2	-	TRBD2	CASSWDYMNTGELFF	TGTGCCAGCAGTTGGGACTACATGAACACCGGGGAGCTGTTTTTT
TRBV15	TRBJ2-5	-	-	CATSRSPGETQYF	TGTGCCACCAGCAGATCCCCCGGAGAGACCCAGTACTTC
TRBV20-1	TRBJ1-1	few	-	CSASMWSDRYRAFF	TGCAGTGCTAGCATGTGGTCGGATAGGTACCGGGCTTTCTTT
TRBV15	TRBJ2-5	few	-	CATSRGGPQETQYF	TGTGCCACCAGCAGAGGAGGGCCCCAAGAGACCCAGTACTTC
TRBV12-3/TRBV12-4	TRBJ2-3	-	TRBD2	CASSPREGGAYTQYF	TGTGCCAGCAGTCCCCGGGAGGGCGGCGCATATACGCAGTATTTT
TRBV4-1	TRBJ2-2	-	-	CASSQLSGRTGELFF	TGCGCCAGCAGCCAACTCTCAGGGAGAACCGGGGAGCTGTTTTTT
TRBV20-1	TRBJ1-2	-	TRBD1	CSARHSGTGSGNYGYTF	TGCAGTGCTAGACATAGCGGGACAGGGTCCGGTAACTATGGCTACACCTTC
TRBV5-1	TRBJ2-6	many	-	CASSLDVAGANVLTF	TGCGCCAGCAGCTTGGACGTGGCTGGGGCCAACGTCCTGACTTTC